The clone carrying this T cell receptor (beta chain) was seen a few times. The antigen remains undetermined. MiXCR was run by TCRdb on the RT-PCR reads, yielding one entry per CDR3 protein. The table includes about 700,000 distinct CDR3 sequences, about 15% detected once. This sample is drawn from a study of response to subunit inactivated influenza vaccine. Whole-study results and caveats: Authors proposed each seasonal influenza vaccination draws in few new T cells.

The ends were cut back, 5 bases at V and 8 bases at J, with 22 bases in the middle. From germline, CDR1 is SEHNR and CDR2 FQNEAQ (reference sequence). The CDR3 length is 16 residues. The J gene is TRBJ2-1, the V gene TRBV7-9, with D maybe TRBD2 (5 bases). This clonotype was sampled from a man aged 50 to 59 who received an inactivated influenza vaccine. Here the sequenced sample was PBMCs from blood, taken 14 to 15 days before vaccination. CDR3 loop: CASSQRGETAGHEQFF. CDR3 DNA sequence: TGTGCCAGCAGCCAACGGGGAGAGACTGCGGGTCATGAGCAGTTCTTC.